Listed here are 24 T cell receptor beta chains from one sample, sequenced in a study of cytomegalovirus exposure and HLA in healthy donors. The PCR was carried out with 60 Vbeta primers and 13 Jbeta primers. Repertoires were generated with immunoSEQ multiplex PCR, while TCRdb's copy carries only in-frame clones and drops some. This table has about 69,000 clones, about 70% appearing once. Sample: PBMCs. The origin of the receptors is a woman in her 30s in good health and CMV-seronegative.

The gene calls are TRBV18 and TRBJ2-7, with a weak D call TRBD2 (6 bases). Germline V gene data show CDR1 as KGHSH and CDR2 as LQKENI. CDR3 length: 12 amino acids. V lost 8 bases, J lost 5 bases, and 13 bases lay in between. CDR3 in amino acids: CASAQEGNEQYF. The CDR3 DNA is TGTGCCAGCGCGCAGGAGGGTAACGAGCAGTACTTC.

The chain is built from TRBV5-4 and TRBJ2-3, with D perhaps matching TRBD1 (5 bases). This CDR3 has 15 amino acids. Per germline, CDR1 SGHNT and CDR2 YYREEE (reference sequence). V was trimmed by 0 bases and J by 4 bases, leaving 12 bases between them. The CDR3 coding sequence is TGTGCCAGCAGCTTGGGTGGAAAGGGGCCAGATACGCAGTATTTT. Its protein is CASSLGGKGPDTQYF. Using reference TRBV5-4 and TRBJ2-3 for the parts outside the CDR3, the full variable domain is ETGVTQSPTHLIKTRGQQVTLRCSSQSGHNTVSWYQQALGQGPQFIFQYYREEENGRGNFPPRFSGLQFPNYSSELNVNALELDDSALYLCASSLGGKGPDTQYFGPGTRLTVL.

V usage is TRBV10-3 and J usage is TRBJ2-1, with 12 bases lining up with TRBD1. Germline CDR1 is ENHRY and CDR2 is SYGVKD. The CDR3 is 17 amino acids. V lost 5 bases and J lost 6; bases outside the gene matches: 11. CDR3 coding DNA: TGTGCCATCAGTCCATCGTCGGGACAGGGGGCCGTCAATGAGCAGTTCTTC. Its protein is CAISPSSGQGAVNEQFF.

The chain has TRBV10-1 and TRBJ2-1; D might be TRBD2 (6 bases). V dropped 3 bases and J dropped 0 bases, with 6 bases sitting between them. Looked up from germline, CDR1 is WNHNN and CDR2 is SYGVQD (reference sequence). The CDR3 has 14 residues. CDR3 in DNA: TGCGCCAGCAGTGACGGGGGCTCCTACAATGAGCAGTTCTTC. Translating it yields CASSDGGSYNEQFF.

The chain uses TRBV4-1 and TRBJ2-7; the match to TRBD1 covers 8 bases. Germline V gene data show CDR1 as MGHRA and CDR2 as YSYEKL. The CDR3 contains 16 residues. J lost 1 base, V lost 1 base, and 6 bases had no gene match. The CDR3 coding sequence is TGCGCCAGCAGCCAAGTGGGACAGGACCATTCCTACGAGCAGTACTTC. Encoded protein: CASSQVGQDHSYEQYF.

This clone was detected a few times. The chain has TRBV19 and TRBJ2-2, with 9 nucleotides matching TRBD2. The CDR3 spans 13 residues. The V and J ends lost 8 bases and 7 bases, in that order; junction bases with no gene match: 5. The germline V gene has CDR1 LNHDA and CDR2 SQIVND (reference sequence). The CDR3 sequence: CASSSGVSGELFF. As DNA, the CDR3 is TGTGCCAGTTCTAGCGGGGTGAGCGGGGAGCTGTTTTTT.

The V gene is TRBV6-1, the J gene TRBJ1-1, with TRBD1 matching 7 bases. The junction had 6 bases not matched to a gene; V was cut back by 0 bases and J by 5 bases. Germline V CDR1 and CDR2: MNHNS, SASEGT. The CDR3 length is 15 residues. The CDR3, as DNA: TGTGCCAGCAGTGAAGCTTCAGGGGGGCATACTGAAGCTTTCTTT. Amino acids: CASSEASGGHTEAFF.

The genes are TRBV2 and TRBJ1-4; 7 nucleotides match TRBD1. The CDR3 spans 13 residues. The trim removed 6 bases at V and 8 bases at J, leaving 6 bases unmatched. Per the germline V gene, CDR1 is SNHLY and CDR2 is FYNNEI. The CDR3 spells CASRGDSAEKLFF. The DNA for the CDR3 is TGTGCCAGCAGAGGGGACAGCGCGGAAAAACTGTTTTTT.

The V gene is TRBV9, the J gene TRBJ2-3; D gene unclear. This CDR3 spans 14 amino acids. CDR1 and CDR2 (germline): SGDLS, YYNGEE. Trimming cost V 0 bases and J 6 bases, with 11 bases left between them. In DNA, the CDR3 is TGTGCCAGCAGCGTAGTGGCCGGAGCGGATACGCAGTATTTT. Its translation is CASSVVAGADTQYF.

This clone showed up just a few times. The chain joins TRBV27 to TRBJ1-2, with D uncertain. CDR3 length equals 12 residues. Germline-derived CDR1 and CDR2 are MNHEY and SMNVEV (reference sequence). V lost 4 bases to trimming and J lost 3 bases, with 6 bases between them. CDR3 amino acids: CASSSSDYGYTF. CDR3 bases: TGTGCCAGCAGTTCTAGTGACTATGGCTACACCTTC.

The chain couples TRBV20-1 to TRBJ1-2; no definite D call. With 3 bases removed from V and 3 bases from J, the gap between germline ends came to 5 bases. The CDR3 sequence is 11 residues long. Per the germline V gene, CDR1 is DFQATT and CDR2 is SNEGSKA (reference sequence). CDR3 DNA sequence: TGCAGTGCTAGGGTAGACTATGGCTACACCTTC. Its protein product is CSARVDYGYTF.

V is TRBV11-2 and J is TRBJ2-1; tentatively, D is TRBD2 (5 bases). V was trimmed by 5 bases and J by 8 bases, leaving 10 bases between them. The CDR3 is 12 residues long. Germline-derived CDR1 and CDR2 are SGHAT and FQNNGV. As DNA, the CDR3 is TGTGCCAGCAGCATACTAGGTTATGAGCAGTTCTTC. Residues: CASSILGYEQFF.

The CDR3 DNA follows: TGTGCCAGCAGTTCTGGGGACACTTCCTACGAGCAGTACTTC. It translates to CASSSGDTSYEQYF. This chain uses TRBV6-5 with TRBJ2-7; D possibly corresponds to TRBD1 (6 bases). Trimming left V 4 bases short and J 1 base short, with 11 bases between. The CDR3 totals 14 residues. CDR1 is MNHEY and CDR2 is SVGAGI in the germline V gene.

The chain uses TRBV29-1 and TRBJ2-3, with TRBD1 as a possible D gene (5 bases). The V end lost 7 bases, the J end lost 2 bases, and 10 bases lay between the germline ends. This CDR3 is 12 amino acids long. Germline V CDR1 and CDR2: SQVTM, ANQGSEA. The CDR3 sequence is CSGDRDTDTQYF. CDR3 nucleotide sequence: TGCAGCGGCGACAGAGACACAGATACGCAGTATTTT.

The rearrangement links TRBV28 to TRBJ1-6, with a tentative D call TRBD1 (6 bases). Germline values: CDR1 MDHEN, CDR2 SYDVKM. V dropped 3 bases and J dropped 6 bases, with 15 bases sitting between them. The CDR3 covers 16 residues. The CDR3 here is CASSFHRTEINSPLHF. The CDR3 DNA follows: TGTGCCAGCAGTTTCCACAGGACAGAGATTAATTCACCCCTCCACTTT. Full variable domain (rest looked up from reference TRBV28 and TRBJ1-6): DVKVTQSSRYLVKRTGEKVFLECVQDMDHENMFWYRQDPGLGLRLIYFSYDVKMKEKGDIPEGYSVSREKKERFSLILESASTNQTSMYLCASSFHRTEINSPLHFGNGTRLTVT.

V gene TRBV5-4 combines with J gene TRBJ2-7; 9 nucleotides match TRBD1. The V gene's germline CDR1 is SGHNT and CDR2 YYREEE (reference sequence). The V and J ends lost 4 bases and 3 bases, in that order; junction bases with no gene match: 5. The CDR3 contains 14 residues. The CDR3 loop is CASSPGQGLYEQYF. The CDR3 bases are TGTGCCAGCAGCCCGGGACAGGGACTCTACGAGCAGTACTTC.

The rearrangement joins TRBV27 to TRBJ2-2; D gene ambiguous. V shed 6 bases and J shed 1 base, with 9 bases lying between them. In germline, CDR1 is MNHEY, CDR2 SMNVEV (reference sequence). This CDR3 spans 14 amino acids. CDR3 in DNA: TGTGCCAGCAGCCTTACTCGGAACACCGGGGAGCTGTTTTTT. Protein: CASSLTRNTGELFF.

This clone was detected only once. The chain uses TRBV27 and TRBJ1-6; tentatively, D is TRBD1 (6 bases). Germline V gene sequence: CDR1 MNHEY, CDR2 SMNVEV (reference sequence). CDR3 length: 13 amino acids. The V end lost 5 bases, the J end lost 10 bases, and 12 bases lay between the germline ends. The CDR3 loop is CASSTTGRSPLHF. CDR3 coding DNA: TGTGCCAGCAGTACGACAGGCAGATCACCCCTCCACTTT.

The chain recombines TRBV6-1 with TRBJ1-1; a weak D match, TRBD1 (5 bases). The CDR3 totals 14 residues. The V gene lost 5 bases and the J gene lost 4 bases, with 14 bases spanning the gap. CDR1 and CDR2 (germline): MNHNS, SASEGT. The CDR3 nucleotides are TGTGCCAGCAGTTCAGGGCCCCCAGGCACTGAAGCTTTCTTT. It translates to CASSSGPPGTEAFF.

The chain links TRBV7-8 to TRBJ1-1; perhaps TRBD1 as D (5 bases). V was shortened by 7 bases and J by 0 bases, with 12 bases between the two germline ends. The CDR3 has 14 residues. Looked up from germline, CDR1 is SGHVS and CDR2 is FQNEAQ. The chain's CDR3 is CASIMGRLNTEAFF. The CDR3 nucleotides are TGTGCCAGCATAATGGGGCGGCTGAACACTGAAGCTTTCTTT.

The CDR3 coding sequence is TGTGCCAGCCGGACAGGGGTTGGCTACACCTTC. It yields the protein CASRTGVGYTF. J is TRBJ1-2 and V is TRBV7-9; 9 nucleotides align to TRBD1. Germline-derived CDR1 and CDR2 are SEHNR and FQNEAQ (reference sequence). Germline trimming cut 8 bases from V and 7 bases from J; bases unmatched to any gene: 2. The CDR3 runs to 11 residues.

The chain is built from TRBV5-1 and TRBJ2-5, with 7 positions matching TRBD1. The CDR3 has 14 residues. V shed 0 bases and J 5 bases; nucleotides not matched to a gene: 4. The germline V gene encodes CDR1 SGHRS and CDR2 YFSETQ. CDR3 sequence (DNA): TGCGCCAGCAGCTTGGAGGGGGCGCAGGAGACCCAGTACTTC. Residues: CASSLEGAQETQYF.

The CDR3 DNA sequence: TGTGCCAGCTTGGTAGGGGGCACAGATACGCAGTATTTT. This gives the protein CASLVGGTDTQYF. This rearrangement joins TRBV18 to TRBJ2-3; TRBD1 is a possible D gene (5 bases). Germline loops: CDR1 KGHSH, CDR2 LQKENI. V was trimmed by 7 bases and J by 1 base, leaving 9 bases between them. There are 13 residues in the CDR3.

This rearrangement joins TRBV7-2 to TRBJ1-5; 7 bases are shared with TRBD1. With V trimmed by 4 bases and J by 4 bases, 16 bases remained unmatched. The CDR3 is 18 residues long. Germline V gene sequence: CDR1 SGHTA, CDR2 FQGNSA. The DNA of the CDR3 is TGTGCCAGCAGCTCCCAGCACAGACAGGGCCGGGGGAATCAGCCCCAGCATTTT. This translates into CASSSQHRQGRGNQPQHF.